Below are 24 T cell receptor beta chains sequenced from a single sample in a study of T cell repertoires in cytomegalovirus infection. TCRdb re-called the reads with MiXCR, one entry per CDR3 protein. Altogether some 150,000 distinct CDR3 sequences are present, 23% being singletons, with the ten largest covering 11%. The source material was PBMCs. These receptors were obtained from a human donor in good health (CMV status not recorded). Some clones in this sample may be carry-over from other donors' samples.

This clonotype was recorded a few times. The J gene is TRBJ2-3, the V gene TRBV20-1, with D possibly TRBD1 on 5 matching bases. CDR1 and CDR2 (germline): DFQATT, SNEGSKA (reference sequence). The CDR3 length is 14 residues. The V end was cut by 5 bases, the J end by 0 bases, with 12 bases between. The CDR3 DNA follows: TGCAGTGCTCCTCGACAGCCAAGCACAGATACGCAGTATTTT. This encodes CSAPRQPSTDTQYF.

The genes are TRBV7-2 and TRBJ2-7; TRBD2 matches at 8 bases. The CDR3 has 15 amino acids. Per the germline V gene, CDR1 is SGHTA and CDR2 is FQGNSA. V lost 3 bases, J lost 0 bases, and 4 bases stayed unmatched. The CDR3 DNA sequence: TGTGCCAGCAGCTTTTACAGCGGGAGCTCCTACGAGCAGTACTTC. Translated, it gives CASSFYSGSSYEQYF. Variable domain in full (rest from reference TRBV7-2 and TRBJ2-7): GAGVSQSPSNKVTEKGKDVELRCDPISGHTALYWYRQSLGQGLEFLIYFQGNSAPDKSGLPSDRFSAERTGGSVSTLTIQRTQQEDSAVYLCASSFYSGSSYEQYFGPGTRLTVT.

In its sample, this clonotype was seen many times. V and J are TRBV29-1 and TRBJ2-6; D is ambiguous. There are 15 residues in the CDR3. The V end lost 5 bases, the J end lost 0 bases, and 11 bases lay between the germline ends. Germline-derived CDR1 and CDR2 are SQVTM and ANQGSEA. The CDR3 reads CSVLRPSSGANVLTF. CDR3 DNA: TGCAGCGTTCTTCGACCGAGCTCTGGGGCCAACGTCCTGACTTTC.

This clonotype was counted ten times or more. The chain uses TRBV6-5 and TRBJ1-2; 10 nucleotides align to TRBD1. The J segment lost 4 bases and the V segment lost 8 bases, leaving 7 bases of the junction unmatched. Germline CDR1 reads MNHEY; CDR2 reads SVGAGI. This CDR3 spans 14 amino acids. CDR3 DNA: TGTGCCAGCGGGGGGACAGGGGCCATCTATGGCTACACCTTC. The encoded protein is CASGGTGAIYGYTF.

This clonotype occurred a few times. V and J are TRBV7-8 and TRBJ1-5, with D unclear. This CDR3 is built from 11 residues. V lost 4 bases to trimming and J lost 9 bases, with 7 bases between them. The germline CDR1 and CDR2 sequences are SGHVS and FQNEAQ. CDR3 sequence reads: CASSSDGPQHF. CDR3 nucleotides: TGTGCCAGCAGCTCGGACGGGCCCCAGCATTTT.

This clonotype was seen many times. The rearrangement joins TRBV7-2 to TRBJ2-3, with 9 positions matching TRBD2. With V trimmed by 4 bases and J by 1 base, 12 bases remained unmatched. Germline V CDR1 and CDR2: SGHTA, FQGNSA. This CDR3 contains 18 residues. CDR3 sequence: CASSSPPSGVAGTDTQYF. Here the CDR3 DNA reads TGTGCCAGCAGCTCCCCCCCTAGCGGGGTGGCTGGCACAGATACGCAGTATTTT.

The CDR3 here is CSGEVGGTEAFF. As DNA, the CDR3 is TGCAGTGGGGAAGTGGGGGGCACTGAAGCTTTCTTT. The chain has TRBV20-1 and TRBJ1-1; the D gene is possibly TRBD1 (5 bases). V was trimmed by 7 bases and J by 4 bases, leaving 13 bases between them. The length of the CDR3 is 12 residues. Germline CDR1 DFQATT, CDR2 SNEGSKA (reference sequence).

With regard to this clonotype: With a much larger clone just one base away, this may be a read error. The rearrangement links TRBV12-5 to TRBJ2-1; 8 bases line up with TRBD2. CDR1 and CDR2 from the germline V gene are LGHNT and FRNRAP. This CDR3 is built from 14 residues. CDR3 sequence: CASGPSGSYNQQFF. The CDR3 region has the DNA TGTGCTAGTGGCCCTAGCGGGTCCTACAATCAGCAGTTCTTC.

This clonotype was seen more than once but under ten times. The chain couples TRBV19 to TRBJ2-7; weak D call: TRBD2 (6 bases). CDR3 size: 15 residues. CDR1 and CDR2 (germline): LNHDA, SQIVND (reference sequence). Deletions cut 7 bases from V and 0 bases from J, with 16 bases between. CDR3 loop: CASTGGDSNSYEQYF. CDR3 DNA: TGTGCCAGTACCGGCGGGGACTCCAACTCCTACGAGCAGTACTTC.

This clonotype came up many times. This rearrangement joins TRBV28 to TRBJ1-2, with a possible D match to TRBD1 (6 bases). The germline CDR1 and CDR2 sequences are MDHEN and SYDVKM. The germline V and J ends were trimmed by 3 bases and 4 bases, with 9 bases remaining between them. The CDR3 runs to 13 residues. CDR3 nucleotides: TGTGCCAGCAGTTTGTGGGGGGCCTATGGCTACACCTTC. It specifies CASSLWGAYGYTF.

This clonotype was seen a few times. V and J are TRBV12-3 or TRBV12-4 and TRBJ1-3; D is possibly TRBD1 (5 bases). The CDR3 is 14 amino acids. Trimming shortened V by 5 bases and J by 4 bases, and 12 bases separated the two germline ends. The CDR3 coding sequence is TGTGCCAGCAGTCGGCAGGGAAGGGGAAACACCATATATTTT. Its translation: CASSRQGRGNTIYF.

The chain carries TRBV6-1 and TRBJ1-5, with D uncertain. V lost 2 bases to trimming and J lost 4 bases, with 12 bases between them. Germline values: CDR1 MNHNS, CDR2 SASEGT. This CDR3 has 15 residues. In DNA, the CDR3 is TGTGCCAGCAGTGAATTCTTGAACACTAATCAGCCCCAGCATTTT. Amino acid sequence: CASSEFLNTNQPQHF.

V gene TRBV12-5 combines with J gene TRBJ1-1, with 8 bases fitting TRBD1. V lost 2 bases to trimming and J lost 4 bases; unmatched junction nucleotides: 12. This CDR3 comprises 17 residues. CDR1 and CDR2 from the germline V gene are LGHNT and FRNRAP. CDR3: CASGLLLETGVITEAFF. In nucleotides, the CDR3 is TGTGCTAGTGGTTTGTTACTTGAGACAGGGGTGATCACTGAAGCTTTCTTT. The variable domain in full, with the rest retrieved from reference TRBV12-5 and TRBJ1-1, is DARVTQTPRHKVTEMGQEVTMRCQPILGHNTVFWYRQTMMQGLELLAYFRNRAPLDDSGMPKDRFSAEMPDATLATLKIQPSEPRDSAVYFCASGLLLETGVITEAFFGQGTRLTVV.

The V gene is TRBV20-1, the J gene TRBJ2-3; 12 nucleotides match TRBD2. In germline, CDR1 is DFQATT, CDR2 SNEGSKA (reference sequence). The CDR3 runs to 17 residues. V shed 1 base, J shed 0 bases, and the junction held 5 bases outside the gene matches. CDR3 residues: CSARAGLAGTSTDTQYF. CDR3 nucleotide sequence: TGCAGTGCTAGAGCCGGACTAGCGGGGACTAGCACAGATACGCAGTATTTT.

The chain is built from TRBV5-1 and TRBJ2-3; D not resolved. Germline V gene sequence: CDR1 SGHRS, CDR2 YFSETQ. The CDR3 extends over 13 amino acids. V dropped 4 bases and J dropped 4 bases, with 10 bases sitting between them. CDR3 protein: CASSTGPPDTQYF. CDR3 bases: TGCGCCAGCAGCACCGGACCCCCAGATACGCAGTATTTT.

The chain is built from TRBV28 and TRBJ1-6; 10 positions agree with TRBD1. With V trimmed by 5 bases and J by 10 bases, 5 bases remained unmatched. CDR1 and CDR2 (germline): MDHEN, SYDVKM. The CDR3 length is 14 residues. DNA of the CDR3: TGTGCCAGCAGTCTCGGGGACAGGGGATCACCCCTCCACTTT. It encodes CASSLGDRGSPLHF.

V gene TRBV20-1 combines with J gene TRBJ1-5; perhaps TRBD1 as D (6 bases). This CDR3 spans 15 amino acids. V lost 3 bases and J lost 3, with 15 bases in between. CDR1 DFQATT and CDR2 SNEGSKA come from the germline V gene (reference sequence). CDR3 nucleotide sequence: TGCAGTGCTAGTCCCCCTACAGGGTACAATCAGCCCCAGCATTTT. It encodes CSASPPTGYNQPQHF.

The rearrangement links TRBV6-5 to TRBJ1-1; D remains ambiguous. V dropped 6 bases and J dropped 7 bases, with 15 bases sitting between them. From germline, CDR1 is MNHEY and CDR2 SVGAGI. The length of the CDR3 is 13 residues. The CDR3 nucleotides read TGTGCCAGCAGATCATGGAATGCTTTTGAAGCTTTCTTT. It yields the protein CASRSWNAFEAFF.

This chain joins TRBV9 and TRBJ2-3; 12 bases align to TRBD2. The CDR3 consists of 20 residues. Germline CDR1 and CDR2: SGDLS and YYNGEE. V was clipped by 2 bases and J by 0 bases; unmatched bases: 13. CDR3 in DNA: TGTGCCAGCAGCGTCCTAGCGGGGGGGGACACCACGGATAGCACAGATACGCAGTATTTT. This translates into CASSVLAGGDTTDSTDTQYF.

This clonotype was detected many times. The J gene is TRBJ2-7, the V gene TRBV29-1; 8 bases are shared with TRBD1. Germline assignment: CDR1 SQVTM and CDR2 ANQGSEA. V shed 8 bases, J shed 0 bases, and the junction held 15 bases outside the gene matches. There are 16 residues in the CDR3. The CDR3 nucleotides read TGCAGCCAGAGGGACAGGCAAAAAACACCCTCCTACGAGCAGTACTTC. It yields the protein CSQRDRQKTPSYEQYF.

This clonotype was observed at least ten times. In DNA, the CDR3 is TGTGCCAGCAGCCACCTTGTTTTAGGGGCGAGGACTGAAGCTTTCTTT. Encoded protein: CASSHLVLGARTEAFF. This chain joins TRBV7-9 and TRBJ1-1, with D possibly matching TRBD1 (5 bases). The CDR3 runs 16 residues. The V gene's germline CDR1 is SEHNR and CDR2 FQNEAQ (reference sequence). The V end lost 5 bases, the J end lost 5 bases, and 21 bases lay between the germline ends.

This clonotype was seen more than once but under ten times. The genes are TRBV6-5 and TRBJ2-3, with no clear D. Germline CDR1 and CDR2: MNHEY and SVGAGI. V lost 0 bases and J lost 3, with 4 bases in between. CDR3 size: 13 residues. CDR3 coding DNA: TGTGCCAGCAGTTACTCGGTTACAGATACGCAGTATTTT. It is translated as CASSYSVTDTQYF.

This clonotype occurred many times. The chain combines TRBV7-2 with TRBJ2-1; D tentatively fits TRBD1 or TRBD2 (7 bases each). The CDR3 spans 16 residues. Per the germline V gene, CDR1 is SGHTA and CDR2 is FQGNSA. The V and J ends lost 1 base and 5 bases respectively, with 15 bases between them. The CDR3 is CASSLEGRGGNNEQFF. The CDR3 DNA is TGTGCCAGCAGCTTAGAAGGCAGGGGGGGAAACAATGAGCAGTTCTTC.

The gene calls are TRBV6-2 or TRBV6-3 and TRBJ2-7; D unclear. Germline V gene lookup returns CDR1 MNHEY and CDR2 SVGEGT. Trimming removed 2 bases at V and 2 bases at J, with 19 bases between. CDR3 length: 17 amino acids. CDR3 DNA: TGTGCCAGCAGTTACAGCCCACGGCAGGCCGCGACCTACGAGCAGTACTTC. Its protein product is CASSYSPRQAATYEQYF.